This is a list of T cell receptor beta chains from one sample in a study of human T cells and chemical hapten exposure. TCRdb recomputed calls from the RACE reads with MiXCR, one row per CDR3 protein. The sample has about 350,000 distinct CDR3 sequences; about 6.9% are singletons. Specimen: whole blood, collected in connection with sensitization to the hapten diphenylcyclopropenone (DPC). These receptors were obtained from a young woman with alopecia areata. Some clones in this sample may be carry-over from other donors' samples. The CDR3 runs from the conserved cysteine through the conserved F or W. A D gene is named only where the DNA matches it firmly. Where a row states a size, it is once, few, many or the class of an expanded clone; other rows omit it.

V: TRBV6-2/TRBV6-3; J: TRBJ1-1; D: .; size: .; DNA: TGTGCCAGCAGGGGAGGTTCCACTGAAGCTTTCTTT; CDR3: CASRGGSTEAFF
V: TRBV3-1; J: TRBJ2-1; D: .; size: once; DNA: TGTGCCAGCAGCCAGGTATCCAGGGTATATGAGCAGTTCTTC; CDR3: CASSQVSRVYEQFF
V: TRBV6-1; J: TRBJ1-3; D: .; size: many; DNA: TGTGCCAGCAGTGAAGGTGCAATCTCTGGAAACACCATATATTTT; CDR3: CASSEGAISGNTIYF
V: TRBV7-2; J: TRBJ2-7; D: .; size: few; DNA: TGTGCCAGCAGCTTAGGCCAGGTACAATTCTACGAGCAGTACTTC; CDR3: CASSLGQVQFYEQYF
V: TRBV4-1; J: TRBJ1-5; D: .; size: .; DNA: TGCGCCAGCAGCCAAGACTGGGATCAGCCCCAGCATTTT; CDR3: CASSQDWDQPQHF
V: TRBV5-5; J: TRBJ1-1; D: TRBD1; size: many; DNA: TGTGCCAGCAGCTTGAGGGTCAGGGGGTACACTGAAGCTTTCTTT; CDR3: CASSLRVRGYTEAFF
V: TRBV5-1; J: TRBJ2-1; D: .; size: few; DNA: TGCGCCAGCAGCTTGACCGCCGGGGAAGGTTGGGTTGAGCAGTTCTTC; CDR3: CASSLTAGEGWVEQFF
V: TRBV18; J: TRBJ1-2; D: .; size: many; DNA: TGTGCCAGCTCACCCCGGACAGACTATGGCTACACCTTC; CDR3: CASSPRTDYGYTF
V: TRBV5-1; J: TRBJ1-1; D: .; size: many; DNA: TGCGCCAGCAGCTTGGGCCCAGGGATCGCCCCTGGGGGAGTGAACACTGAAGCTTTCTTT; CDR3: CASSLGPGIAPGGVNTEAFF
V: TRBV7-9; J: TRBJ1-1; D: .; size: .; DNA: TGTGCCAGCAGCTTAGCGGCAGGCCCGAACACTGAAGCTTTCTTT; CDR3: CASSLAAGPNTEAFF
V: TRBV27; J: TRBJ1-6; D: .; size: .; DNA: TGTGCCAGCAGAGAATTGGGATATAATTCACCCCTCCACTTT; CDR3: CASRELGYNSPLHF
V: TRBV18; J: TRBJ2-1; D: .; size: .; DNA: TGTGCCAGCTCACCCGACCGTTTCTACAATGAGCAGTTCTTC; CDR3: CASSPDRFYNEQFF
V: TRBV7-6; J: TRBJ2-3; D: .; size: many; DNA: TGTGCCAGCAGCTTAGCTTGGCGGAACCGCGGAGGAGGGGATACGCAGTATTTT; CDR3: CASSLAWRNRGGGDTQYF
V: TRBV10-2; J: TRBJ1-4; D: .; size: many; DNA: TGCGCCAGCACGGAACACCTTAATGAAAAACTGTTTTTT; CDR3: CASTEHLNEKLFF
V: TRBV18; J: TRBJ2-3; D: TRBD2; size: few; DNA: TGTGCCAGCTCACCATTCGCTAGCGGGGGCACAGATACGCAGTATTTT; CDR3: CASSPFASGGTDTQYF
V: TRBV4-3; J: TRBJ2-1; D: TRBD2; size: many; DNA: TGCGCCAGCAGCCAAGATGGGACTAGCGCCTACAATGAGCAGTTCTTC; CDR3: CASSQDGTSAYNEQFF
V: TRBV7-3; J: TRBJ1-2; D: .; size: few; DNA: TGTGCCAGCAGCCATTATCCAGGGGACTATGGCTACACCTTC; CDR3: CASSHYPGDYGYTF
V: TRBV29-1; J: TRBJ2-7; D: TRBD1; size: few; DNA: TGCAGCGTGGCAAACCGGGACAGGGTCCGCGAGCAGTACTTC; CDR3: CSVANRDRVREQYF
V: TRBV6-5; J: TRBJ1-2; D: .; size: many; DNA: TGTGCCAGCGGCGACAGGTTCTATGGCTACACCTTC; CDR3: CASGDRFYGYTF
V: TRBV20-1; J: TRBJ1-1; D: TRBD1; size: few; DNA: TGCAGTGCCCGACCACCGGGGACAGCAAACACTGAAGCTTTCTTT; CDR3: CSARPPGTANTEAFF
V: TRBV4-3; J: TRBJ1-1; D: .; size: many; DNA: TGCGCCAGCAGCCAAGATGCGGGGAACACTGAAGCTTTCTTT; CDR3: CASSQDAGNTEAFF
V: TRBV12-3/TRBV12-4; J: TRBJ1-1; D: .; size: many; DNA: TGTGCCAGCAGTTCGCGTTGGGGGGGTGAAGCTTTCTTT; CDR3: CASSSRWGGEAFF
V: TRBV6-6; J: TRBJ1-1; D: .; size: many; DNA: TGTGCCAGTGTGGACGAAAAGAACACTGAAGCTTTCTTT; CDR3: CASVDEKNTEAFF